The entry below describes one T cell receptor (beta chain). Its antigen is not identified. Naive CD8 cells lacked CD45RO, underwent positive selection for CCR7 and left out terminally differentiated effector memory CD45RA+ cells. Germline CDR1 and CDR2: SEHNR and FQNEAQ (reference sequence). V dropped 7 bases and J dropped 2 bases, with 12 bases sitting between them. CDR3 size: 14 residues. The sample belongs to a study of shared clonotypes between healthy human individuals. Findings and limits, study-wide: Across subsets, estimated richness was generally greater for naive than for memory populations. Clonotype sharing across a few donors was observed for about 4.8% of naive CD4 clonotypes.

Using 200 ng DNA, about 29,000 T cell genomes, the sorted-subset replicate PCRs were run. Only in-frame clones appear in the TCRdb table, and some are missing; sequencing was by immunoSEQ multiplex PCR. The top ten hold roughly 0.1% of the sample, which has 660,000 or so clones, 95% to 97% seen once. The J gene is TRBJ1-5, the V gene TRBV7-9, with a tentative D call TRBD1 (5 bases). Sequencing was carried out using naive CD8+ T cells sorted from blood. This sequence was found in a young woman in good health. Here the CDR3 DNA reads TGTGCCAGCACTCAGGGTTGGGGCAATCAGCCCCAGCATTTT. This sequence encodes CASTQGWGNQPQHF.